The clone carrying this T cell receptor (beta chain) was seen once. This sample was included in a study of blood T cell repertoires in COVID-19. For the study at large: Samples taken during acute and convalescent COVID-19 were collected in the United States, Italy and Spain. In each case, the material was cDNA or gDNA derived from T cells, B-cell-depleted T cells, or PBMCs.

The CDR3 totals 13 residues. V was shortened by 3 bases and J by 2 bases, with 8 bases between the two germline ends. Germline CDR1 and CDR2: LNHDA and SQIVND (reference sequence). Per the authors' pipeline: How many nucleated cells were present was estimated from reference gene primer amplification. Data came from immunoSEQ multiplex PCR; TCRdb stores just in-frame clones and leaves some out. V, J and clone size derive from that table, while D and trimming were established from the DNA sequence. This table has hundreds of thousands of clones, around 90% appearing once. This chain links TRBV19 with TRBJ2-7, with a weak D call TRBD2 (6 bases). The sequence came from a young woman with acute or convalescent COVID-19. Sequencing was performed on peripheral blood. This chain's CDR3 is CASSIGLTYEQYF. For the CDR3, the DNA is TGTGCCAGTAGTATCGGACTAACCTACGAGCAGTACTTC.